The 28 T cell receptor beta chains below all came from one sample that was sequenced in a study of blood T cell repertoires in COVID-19. TCRdb keeps only in-frame clones here, not all; method: immunoSEQ multiplex PCR. The sample consists of 140,000 to 150,000 clones, 85% of them appearing once. Sequenced material: PBMCs or T cells enriched from blood (not recorded which). All receptors come from a woman aged 35 to 49 who had recovered from COVID-19.

V gene TRBV25-1 combines with J gene TRBJ2-3; D is uncertain. V lost 2 bases to trimming and J lost 3 bases, with 3 bases between them. The length of the CDR3 is 12 residues. The V gene's germline CDR1 is MGHDK and CDR2 SYGVNS. CDR3 DNA: TGTGCCAGCAGTGAACAAACAGATACGCAGTATTTT. It specifies CASSEQTDTQYF.

J is TRBJ2-2 and V is TRBV5-5; D is unresolved. Trimming took 3 bases from V and 5 from J, leaving 8 bases between them. The CDR3 loop spans 13 amino acids. Germline V gene sequence: CDR1 SGHKS, CDR2 YYEKEE (reference sequence). Here the CDR3 reads CASSSFSTGELFF. The CDR3 DNA reads TGTGCCAGCAGCTCCTTCAGTACCGGGGAGCTGTTTTTT.

Comment on this clone: Its ends do not fully match the called genes, so a read error is possible. The chain has TRBV7-7 and TRBJ2-2, with D perhaps TRBD2 (7 bases). The CDR3 is 16 residues long. CDR1 and CDR2 (germline): SSHAT, FNYEAQ (reference sequence). CDR3 residues: CASSSSGAGVFGELFF. The CDR3, as DNA: TGTGCTAGCAGCTCTTCGGGGGCGGGGGTTTTCGGGGAGCTGTTTTTT.

This clone was seen only once. V gene TRBV5-1 combines with J gene TRBJ2-5; D is unclear. Germline CDR1 SGHRS, CDR2 YFSETQ. The CDR3 consists of 14 residues. Trimming pared 0 bases from V and 2 bases from J, leaving 8 bases between. The CDR3 protein is CASSLGWLQETQYF. The CDR3 DNA sequence: TGCGCCAGCAGCTTGGGATGGCTTCAAGAGACCCAGTACTTC.

This rearrangement joins TRBV7-2 to TRBJ2-4, with D hard to call. This CDR3 spans 17 amino acids. CDR1 and CDR2 from the germline V gene are SGHTA and FQGNSA. The V gene lost 5 bases and the J gene lost 2 bases, with 19 bases spanning the gap. The CDR3 coding sequence is TGTGCCAGCAGCATTACAGTTGCCCCCATGACCAAAAACATTCAGTACTTC. Protein: CASSITVAPMTKNIQYF. Full variable domain (remainder filled in from reference TRBV7-2 and TRBJ2-4): GAGVSQSPSNKVTEKGKDVELRCDPISGHTALYWYRQSLGQGLEFLIYFQGNSAPDKSGLPSDRFSAERTGGSVSTLTIQRTQQEDSAVYLCASSITVAPMTKNIQYFGAGTRLSVL.

This chain connects TRBV2 to TRBJ2-5; 10 bases align to TRBD2. The CDR3 is 18 residues long. The germline V gene encodes CDR1 SNHLY and CDR2 FYNNEI. The V gene end was trimmed by 7 bases and the J gene end by 5 bases; junction bases not matched to a gene: 19. The CDR3 coding sequence is TGTGCCAGCACCCCCCCAATCCCTAGCGGGAGCTACTCGGAGACCCAGTACTTC. Residues: CASTPPIPSGSYSETQYF.

V usage is TRBV5-5 and J usage is TRBJ2-3; 14 bases are shared with TRBD2. The CDR3 extends over 18 amino acids. Looked up from germline, CDR1 is SGHKS and CDR2 is YYEKEE (reference sequence). V was clipped by 5 bases and J by 0 bases; unmatched bases: 8. The CDR3 nucleotides read TGTGCCAGCAGTTCGGGACTAGCGGGAGTGGGAAGCACAGATACGCAGTATTTT. This sequence encodes CASSSGLAGVGSTDTQYF.

This chain links TRBV9 with TRBJ1-3; 7 bases agree with TRBD1. V shed 0 bases, J shed 7 bases, and the junction held 7 bases outside the gene matches. Germline CDR1 reads SGDLS; CDR2 reads YYNGEE. The CDR3 is made up of 15 amino acids. The CDR3 DNA follows: TGTGCCAGCAGCGTAGACAGGGGAGTGGTGAACACCATATATTTT. Translating gives CASSVDRGVVNTIYF.

This clone came up once. The chain combines TRBV30 with TRBJ1-4; D remains unclear. The CDR3 runs to 16 residues. The germline V and J ends were trimmed by 4 bases and 0 bases, with 15 bases remaining between them. Germline CDR1 reads GTSNPN; CDR2 reads SVGIG (reference sequence). DNA of the CDR3: TGTGCCTGGAATGTACCAACAGATGCAACTAATGAAAAACTGTTTTTT. This codes for CAWNVPTDATNEKLFF.

The rearrangement links TRBV6-6 to TRBJ2-3, with D uncertain. The CDR3 contains 14 residues. The germline V gene has CDR1 MNHNY and CDR2 SVGAGI (reference sequence). V dropped 2 bases and J dropped 3 bases, with 9 bases sitting between them. The CDR3: CASSYPKTTDTQYF. Here the CDR3 DNA reads TGTGCCAGCAGTTACCCTAAAACGACAGATACGCAGTATTTT.

Details on this clone: At one end the junction does not follow the germline gene, possibly because of a read error. The rearrangement links TRBV7-2 to TRBJ2-1, with 12 bases identical to TRBD2. The germline CDR1 and CDR2 sequences are SGHTA and FQGNSA. CDR3 size: 17 residues. CDR3 in DNA: TGTGCCAGCAGCCTAGCGGCTAGCGGGGGGGCCTACAATGAGCAGTTCTTC. It encodes CASSLAASGGAYNEQFF. Full variable domain (rest looked up from reference TRBV7-2 and TRBJ2-1): GAGVSQSPSNKVTEKGKDVELRCDPISGHTALYWYRQSLGQGLEFLIYFQGNSAPDKSGLPSDRFSAERTGGSVSTLTIQRTQQEDSAVYLCASSLAASGGAYNEQFFGPGTRLTVL.

The chain uses TRBV5-1 and TRBJ2-7; 7 bases fit TRBD2. Germline trimming cut 4 bases from V and 3 bases from J; bases unmatched to any gene: 7. The CDR3 has 14 amino acids. Germline CDR1 SGHRS, CDR2 YFSETQ. The CDR3 bases are TGCGCCAGCAGCGATCCCGGGGAGGGCTACGAGCAGTACTTC. Amino acids: CASSDPGEGYEQYF.

The V gene is TRBV5-4, the J gene TRBJ2-7; D is perhaps TRBD1 (5 bases). Germline lookup yields CDR1 SGHNT and CDR2 YYREEE (reference sequence). V lost 1 base and J lost 4, with 15 bases in between. The CDR3 is made up of 15 amino acids. The CDR3 reads CASSLTTVMSYEQYF. The DNA of the CDR3 is TGTGCCAGCAGCTTGACGACAGTAATGTCGTACGAGCAGTACTTC.

This clone showed up just a few times. The chain combines TRBV3-1 (or the pseudogene TRBV3-2) with TRBJ1-2, with D perhaps matching TRBD1 (5 bases). With 1 base removed from V and 6 bases from J, the gap between germline ends came to 18 bases. Germline CDR1 and CDR2: LGHDT and YNNKEL (reference sequence). CDR3 size: 16 residues. CDR3 in DNA: TGTGCCAGCAGCCAAGGGGTGAGCAGGGTACGGGATGGCTACACCTTC. Translated, it gives CASSQGVSRVRDGYTF.

The rearrangement links TRBV27 to TRBJ1-1, with 9 positions matching TRBD1. This CDR3 region has 16 residues. The J segment lost 1 base and the V segment lost 3 bases, leaving 6 bases of the junction unmatched. Germline V gives CDR1 MNHEY, CDR2 SMNVEV (reference sequence). CDR3 protein: CASSFSLTGGNTEAFF. CDR3 coding DNA: TGTGCCAGCAGTTTCTCCCTGACAGGGGGGAACACTGAAGCTTTCTTT.

CDR3 loop: CAWSYPSGNEQYF. The CDR3 DNA reads as TGTGCCTGGAGTTACCCTAGCGGGAACGAGCAGTACTTC. J is TRBJ2-7 and V is TRBV30; TRBD2 matches at 9 bases. Germline-derived CDR1 and CDR2 are GTSNPN and SVGIG (reference sequence). V lost 2 bases, J lost 5 bases, and 4 bases stayed unmatched. The CDR3 covers 13 residues.

This chain connects TRBV3-1 (or the pseudogene TRBV3-2) to TRBJ2-2; 7 bases agree with TRBD2. The germline CDR1 and CDR2 sequences are LGHDT and YNNKEL (reference sequence). This CDR3 comprises 13 residues. The ends lost 4 bases at V and 6 bases at J; junction bases unmatched: 2. The CDR3 is CASSLLASGELFF. The CDR3 DNA is TGTGCCAGCAGCCTACTAGCGTCCGGGGAGCTGTTTTTT.

V and J are TRBV6-2 or TRBV6-3 and TRBJ2-5; tentatively, D is TRBD1 (6 bases). The germline V and J ends were trimmed by 5 bases and 2 bases, with 6 bases remaining between them. CDR1 is MNHEY, CDR2 SVGEGT, per germline. CDR3 length: 12 amino acids. CDR3 region: CASSDRQETQYF. CDR3 DNA: TGTGCCAGCAGTGACAGGCAAGAGACCCAGTACTTC.

The gene calls are TRBV4-2 and TRBJ2-7; 14 nucleotides match TRBD2. V was pared by 1 base and J by 6 bases, with 8 bases of the junction left unmatched. The CDR3 contains 17 residues. The germline V gene encodes CDR1 LGHNA and CDR2 YNFKEQ. The DNA for the CDR3 is TGTGCCAGCAGCCAAGGGGGGGTGACTAGCGGGAGGGGCGAGCAGTACTTC. This translates into CASSQGGVTSGRGEQYF.

The chain has TRBV9 and TRBJ2-3, with a weak D call TRBD1 (5 bases). The CDR3 has 20 amino acids. CDR1 is SGDLS and CDR2 is YYNGEE in the germline V gene. The V end was cut by 2 bases, the J end by 0 bases, with 25 bases between. The CDR3 spells CASSVNPGHPQGESTDTQYF. The DNA for the CDR3 is TGTGCCAGCAGCGTTAACCCTGGACACCCTCAAGGTGAAAGCACAGATACGCAGTATTTT.

This chain joins TRBV9 and TRBJ2-2; 11 bases map to TRBD2. V lost 3 bases, J lost 1 base, and 2 bases stayed unmatched. This CDR3 has 16 amino acids. Germline CDR1 and CDR2: SGDLS and YYNGEE. DNA for the CDR3: TGTGCCAGCAGCGCTACTAGCGGGAGGAACACCGGGGAGCTGTTTTTT. It translates to CASSATSGRNTGELFF.

The rearrangement uses TRBV7-9 and TRBJ2-3; tentative D call: TRBD1 (5 bases). This CDR3 comprises 14 residues. The germline CDR1 and CDR2 sequences are SEHNR and FQNEAQ (reference sequence). Trimming stripped 3 bases from V and 2 bases from J, with 9 bases between. Here the CDR3 DNA reads TGTGCCAGCAGCTTGGGGCAGAACACAGATACGCAGTATTTT. Translated: CASSLGQNTDTQYF. Full variable domain (rest looked up from reference TRBV7-9 and TRBJ2-3): DTGVSQNPRHKITKRGQNVTFRCDPISEHNRLYWYRQTLGQGPEFLTYFQNEAQLEKSRLLSDRFSAERPKGSFSTLEIQRTEQGDSAMYLCASSLGQNTDTQYFGPGTRLTVL.

The V gene is TRBV2, the J gene TRBJ1-4; possible D gene TRBD1, 6 bases. CDR1 SNHLY and CDR2 FYNNEI come from the germline V gene. The CDR3 loop spans 16 amino acids. Trimming took 4 bases from V and 8 from J, leaving 20 bases between them. The CDR3 bases are TGTGCCAGCAGTGTCTTGGACAGCGGGATCAAGGAAAAACTGTTTTTT. It translates to CASSVLDSGIKEKLFF.

The chain employs TRBV11-2 and TRBJ2-4; D may be TRBD1 (6 bases). Germline CDR1 SGHAT, CDR2 FQNNGV. This CDR3 is built from 15 residues. V lost 4 bases and J 0 bases, leaving 10 bases between the germline ends. The CDR3, as DNA: TGTGCCAGCAGCTCTGTCAGGGGAGCCAAAAACATTCAGTACTTC. Its protein product is CASSSVRGAKNIQYF.

A note on this clone: One end of the junction is discordant with germline, which a read error may explain. This rearrangement joins TRBV7-7 to TRBJ2-1; D is uncertain. This CDR3 is 15 amino acids long. CDR1 SSHAT and CDR2 FNYEAQ come from the germline V gene (reference sequence). This chain's CDR3 is CASSLAAGSYNEQFF. The CDR3 DNA follows: TGTGCTAGCAGCTTAGCCGCAGGATCCTACAATGAGCAGTTCTTC. Full variable domain (missing parts from reference TRBV7-7 and TRBJ2-1): GAGVSQSPRYKVTKRGQDVTLRCDPISSHATLYWYQQALGQGPEFLTYFNYEAQPDKSGLPSDRFSAERPEGSISTLTIQRTEQRDSAMYRCASSLAAGSYNEQFFGPGTRLTVL.

The chain employs TRBV19 and TRBJ1-1; 11 bases line up with TRBD1. The CDR3 sequence is 17 residues long. CDR1 is LNHDA, CDR2 SQIVND, per germline (reference sequence). V trimming: 3 bases; J trimming: 0 bases; junction bases outside the gene matches: 6. CDR3 nucleotides: TGTGCCAGTAGTATCGGGACAGGGGGGCCGGTGAACACTGAAGCTTTCTTT. Amino acid sequence: CASSIGTGGPVNTEAFF.

The chain uses TRBV2 and TRBJ2-3, with 8 bases matching TRBD2. The CDR3 spans 17 residues. The J segment lost 2 bases and the V segment lost 4 bases, leaving 11 bases of the junction unmatched. The germline V gene encodes CDR1 SNHLY and CDR2 FYNNEI. CDR3 sequence: CASSGGSSGWLTDTQYF. The CDR3 nucleotides read TGTGCCAGCAGTGGGGGGTCTAGCGGGTGGCTCACAGATACGCAGTATTTT.

The chain employs TRBV28 and TRBJ1-3, with D possibly being TRBD1 (6 bases). The CDR3 covers 14 residues. The germline V and J ends were trimmed by 4 bases and 2 bases, with 9 bases remaining between them. From germline, CDR1 is MDHEN and CDR2 SYDVKM. CDR3 residues: CASSSTGTGNTIYF. For the CDR3, the DNA is TGTGCCAGCAGTTCAACAGGGACTGGAAACACCATATATTTT.